The source of this TCR beta chain is a study of tissue T cells after allogeneic stem cell transplantation. Turning to this clone: Gene names denote mouse genes. With the read ending 1 residue before the CDR3 end, the germline J gene is used to fill in that end.

The repertoire was sequenced with immunoSEQ multiplex PCR; TCRdb's copy has only in-frame clones and lacks some. This table has approximately 45,000 clones, around 72% appearing once. J gave up 3 bases and V 6 bases, and 5 bases lay outside the gene matches. Germline values: CDR1 NNHDY, CDR2 SYVADS. The CDR3 has 14 amino acids. The chain joins TRBV13-3 to TRBJ1-1; 10 nucleotides line up with TRBD1. The source of this sequence is a pool of C57BL/6 mice in good health. The sample comprised sorted cells pooled from one or two spleens. CDR3 DNA (partial): TGTGCCAGCACCTGGGACAGGGGCGACACAGAAGTCTTC. Its protein is CASTWDRGDTEVF. The whole CDR3 sequence reads CASTWDRGDTEVFF.